This T cell receptor beta chain was recorded in a study of siplizumab effects on memory and regulatory T cells. This CDR3 contains 12 residues. Trimming left V 4 bases short and J 6 bases short, with 9 bases between. Germline CDR1 reads MNHEY; CDR2 reads SVGAGI. Sequenced by immunoSEQ multiplex PCR; TCRdb stores in-frame clones only, minus some. Of 100,000 or so clones in the sample, 90% to 95% were seen once. This clone was detected only a few times. The chain employs TRBV6-5 and TRBJ1-2; D uncertain. This receptor was taken from a human donor in good health. The sample was CD4+ T cells sorted from blood. CDR3 bases: TGTGCCAGCAGTTCCCCGACGGATGGCTACACCTTC. It codes for CASSSPTDGYTF.